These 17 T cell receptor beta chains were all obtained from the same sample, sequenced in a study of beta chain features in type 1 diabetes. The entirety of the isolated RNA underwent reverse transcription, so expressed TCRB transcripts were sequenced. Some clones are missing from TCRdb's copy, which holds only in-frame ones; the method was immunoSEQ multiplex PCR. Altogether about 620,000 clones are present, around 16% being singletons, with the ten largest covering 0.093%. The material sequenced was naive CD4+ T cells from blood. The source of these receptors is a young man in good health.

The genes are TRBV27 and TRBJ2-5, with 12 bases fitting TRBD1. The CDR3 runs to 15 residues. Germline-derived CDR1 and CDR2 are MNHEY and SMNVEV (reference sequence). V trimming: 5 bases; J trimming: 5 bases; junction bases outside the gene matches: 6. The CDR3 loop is CASSRDRGRVETQYF. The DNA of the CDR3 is TGTGCCAGCAGTCGGGACAGGGGGCGTGTTGAGACCCAGTACTTC.

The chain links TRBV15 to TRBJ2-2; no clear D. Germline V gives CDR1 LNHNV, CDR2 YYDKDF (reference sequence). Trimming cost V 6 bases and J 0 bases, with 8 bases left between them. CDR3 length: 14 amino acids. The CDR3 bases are TGTGCCACCAGAGAGAGTTCGAACACCGGGGAGCTGTTTTTT. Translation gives CATRESSNTGELFF. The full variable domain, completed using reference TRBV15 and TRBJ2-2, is DAMVIQNPRYQVTQFGKPVTLSCSQTLNHNVMYWYQQKSSQAPKLLFHYYDKDFNNEADTPDNFQSRRPNTSFCFLDIRSPGLGDTAMYLCATRESSNTGELFFGEGSRLTVL.

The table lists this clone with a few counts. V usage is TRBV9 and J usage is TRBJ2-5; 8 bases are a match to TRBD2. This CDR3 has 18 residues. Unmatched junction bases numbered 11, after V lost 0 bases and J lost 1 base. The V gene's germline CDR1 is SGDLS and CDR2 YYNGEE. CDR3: CASSVGVGGRRAQETQYF. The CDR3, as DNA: TGTGCCAGCAGCGTAGGGGTAGGCGGGAGGCGGGCCCAAGAGACCCAGTACTTC.

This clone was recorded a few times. For the CDR3, the DNA is TGTGGATCAATCCGGGAAGTGGCTTTCTTT. Translation gives CGSIREVAFF. The rearrangement uses TRBV7-6 and TRBJ1-1; D remains ambiguous. Germline CDR1 SGHVS, CDR2 FNYEAQ. This CDR3 spans 10 amino acids.

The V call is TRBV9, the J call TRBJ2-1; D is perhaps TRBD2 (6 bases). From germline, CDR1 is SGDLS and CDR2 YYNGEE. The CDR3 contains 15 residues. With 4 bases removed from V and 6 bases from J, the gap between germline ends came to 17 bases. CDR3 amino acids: CASSSQGTSPNEQFF. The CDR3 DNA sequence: TGTGCCAGCAGCTCCCAGGGCACTAGCCCCAATGAGCAGTTCTTC.

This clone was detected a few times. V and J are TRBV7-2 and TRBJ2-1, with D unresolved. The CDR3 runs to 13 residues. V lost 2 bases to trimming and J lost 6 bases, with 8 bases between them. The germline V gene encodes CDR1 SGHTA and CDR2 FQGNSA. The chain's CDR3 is CASSLIRLNEQFF. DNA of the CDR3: TGTGCCAGCAGCTTAATTAGGCTCAATGAGCAGTTCTTC.

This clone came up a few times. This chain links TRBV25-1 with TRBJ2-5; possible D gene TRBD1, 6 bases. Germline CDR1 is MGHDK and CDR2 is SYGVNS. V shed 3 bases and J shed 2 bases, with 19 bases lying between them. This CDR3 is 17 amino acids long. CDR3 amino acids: CASSDLSGGGVQETQYF. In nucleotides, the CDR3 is TGTGCCAGCAGTGACCTCTCCGGTGGGGGCGTGCAAGAGACCCAGTACTTC. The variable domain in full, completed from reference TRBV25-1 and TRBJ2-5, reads EADIYQTPRYLVIGTGKKITLECSQTMGHDKMYWYQQDPGMELHLIHYSYGVNSTEKGDLSSESTVSRIRTEHFPLTLESARPSHTSQYLCASSDLSGGGVQETQYFGPGTRLLVL.

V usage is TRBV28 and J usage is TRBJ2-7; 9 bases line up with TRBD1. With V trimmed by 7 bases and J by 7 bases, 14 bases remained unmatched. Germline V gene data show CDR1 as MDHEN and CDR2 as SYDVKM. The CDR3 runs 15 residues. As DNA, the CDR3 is TGTGCCAGCATCCAAAGCTGGGACAGGGTAGGGGAGCAGTACTTC. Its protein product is CASIQSWDRVGEQYF.

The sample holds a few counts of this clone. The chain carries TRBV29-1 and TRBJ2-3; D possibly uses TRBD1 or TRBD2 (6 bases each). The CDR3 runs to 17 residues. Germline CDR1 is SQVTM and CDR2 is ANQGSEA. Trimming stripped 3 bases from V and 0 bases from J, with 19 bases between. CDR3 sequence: CSVEGGRPPPSTDTQYF. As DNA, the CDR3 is TGCAGCGTTGAGGGGGGCAGGCCTCCCCCAAGCACAGATACGCAGTATTTT.

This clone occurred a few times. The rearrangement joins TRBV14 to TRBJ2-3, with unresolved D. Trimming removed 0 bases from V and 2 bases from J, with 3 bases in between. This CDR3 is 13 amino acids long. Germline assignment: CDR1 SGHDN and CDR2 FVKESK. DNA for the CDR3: TGTGCCAGCAGCCAAGACTTCACAGATACGCAGTATTTT. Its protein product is CASSQDFTDTQYF.

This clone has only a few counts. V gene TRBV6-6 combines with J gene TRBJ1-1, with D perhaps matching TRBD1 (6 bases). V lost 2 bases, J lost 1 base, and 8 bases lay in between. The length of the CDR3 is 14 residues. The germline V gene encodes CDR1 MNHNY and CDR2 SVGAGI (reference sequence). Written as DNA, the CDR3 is TGTGCCAGCAGTTACCCGGGACAGAACACTGAAGCTTTCTTT. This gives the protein CASSYPGQNTEAFF.

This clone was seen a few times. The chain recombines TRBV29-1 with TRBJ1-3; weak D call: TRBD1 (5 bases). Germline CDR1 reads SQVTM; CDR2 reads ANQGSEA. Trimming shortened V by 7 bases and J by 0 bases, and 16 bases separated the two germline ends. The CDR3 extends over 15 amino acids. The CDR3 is CSARGTGSSGNTIYF. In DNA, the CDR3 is TGCAGCGCAAGAGGGACGGGAAGCTCTGGAAACACCATATATTTT.

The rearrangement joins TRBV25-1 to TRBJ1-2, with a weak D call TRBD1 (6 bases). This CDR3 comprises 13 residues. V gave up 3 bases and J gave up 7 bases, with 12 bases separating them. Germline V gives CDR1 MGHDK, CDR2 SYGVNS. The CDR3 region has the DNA TGTGCCAGCAGTGAGGCAGGGGTACGTGGCTACACCTTC. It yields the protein CASSEAGVRGYTF.

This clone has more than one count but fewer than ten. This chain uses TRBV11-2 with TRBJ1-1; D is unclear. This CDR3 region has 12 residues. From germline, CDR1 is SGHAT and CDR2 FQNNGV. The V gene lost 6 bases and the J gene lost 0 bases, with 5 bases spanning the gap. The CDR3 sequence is CASRKLNTEAFF. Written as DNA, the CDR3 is TGTGCCAGCAGGAAACTGAACACTGAAGCTTTCTTT.

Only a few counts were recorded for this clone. CDR3 DNA sequence: TGTGCCAGCAGCGAGACTCTCTACAATGAGCAGTTCTTC. It yields the protein CASSETLYNEQFF. The J gene is TRBJ2-1, the V gene TRBV9; D remains ambiguous. This CDR3 comprises 13 residues. Trimming took off 3 bases at V and 3 bases at J, with 7 bases between the two ends. Per germline, CDR1 SGDLS and CDR2 YYNGEE.

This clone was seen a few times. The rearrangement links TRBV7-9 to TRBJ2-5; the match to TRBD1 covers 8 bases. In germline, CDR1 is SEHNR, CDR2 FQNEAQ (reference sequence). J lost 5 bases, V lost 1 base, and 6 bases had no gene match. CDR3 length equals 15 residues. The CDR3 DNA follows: TGTGCCAGCAGCTTAGTCGGACAGGGAAAGGAGACCCAGTACTTC. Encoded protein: CASSLVGQGKETQYF.

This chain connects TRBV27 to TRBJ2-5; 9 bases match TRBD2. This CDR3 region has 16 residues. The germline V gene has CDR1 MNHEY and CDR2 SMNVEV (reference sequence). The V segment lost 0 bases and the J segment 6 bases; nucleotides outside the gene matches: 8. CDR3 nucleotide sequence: TGTGCCAGCAGTTTATCGGGCGGGAGGGCCGGTAAGACCCAGTACTTC. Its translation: CASSLSGGRAGKTQYF.